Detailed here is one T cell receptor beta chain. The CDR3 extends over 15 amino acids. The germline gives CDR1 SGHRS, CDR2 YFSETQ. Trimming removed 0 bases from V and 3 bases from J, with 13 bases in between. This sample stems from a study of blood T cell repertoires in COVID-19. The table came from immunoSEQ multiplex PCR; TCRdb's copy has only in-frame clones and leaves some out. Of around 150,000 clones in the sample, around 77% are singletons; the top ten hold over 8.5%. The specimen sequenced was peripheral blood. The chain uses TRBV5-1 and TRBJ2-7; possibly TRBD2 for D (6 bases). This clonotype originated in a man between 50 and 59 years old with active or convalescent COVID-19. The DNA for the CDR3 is TGCGCCAGCAGCTTGGATGCGGGGTTTGGCTACGAGCAGTACTTC. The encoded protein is CASSLDAGFGYEQYF.